This TCR beta chain is drawn from a study of OX40 agonist ivuxolimab in advanced cancers. Overall study: Patients undergoing dose escalation presented with hepatocellular carcinoma, melanoma, renal cell or head and neck cancer.

Blood samples were obtained at baseline, cycle 4 day 1, and cycle 7 day 1. TCRdb's copy holds only in-frame clones and misses some; the assay was immunoSEQ multiplex PCR. The profile shows under 50,000 clones, roughly 80% of them singletons. Trimming cost V 5 bases and J 1 base, with 10 bases left between them. This CDR3 has 13 amino acids. Per the germline V gene, CDR1 is SGHDT and CDR2 is YYEEEE. This clonotype was sampled from an adult with an advanced solid tumor such as melanoma, head and neck, liver or kidney cancer. V is TRBV5-6 and J is TRBJ2-7; weak D call: TRBD1 (5 bases). This sample comprised CD4+ or CD8+ T cells sorted from blood, obtained in a trial of the OX40 agonist ivuxolimab. This CDR3 reads CASSLDRSYEQYF. DNA of the CDR3: TGTGCCAGCAGTTTAGACAGATCCTACGAGCAGTACTTC.